A single sample is the source of the 29 T cell receptor beta chains below, sequenced in a study of blood T cell repertoires in COVID-19 (dated by TCRdb to 2018 to 2021). The library was obtained by the immunoSEQ multiplex PCR assay. This is the immuneACCESS table as TCRdb keeps it, with only in-frame sequences that have V and J called. A part of the clones is gone; compared with another copy, unresolved V genes explain less than half, and the rest is unexplained. The sample table contains 200,000 to 250,000 clones; only one count was recorded for roughly 82% of them. The ten largest account for more than 2% of the sample. Sequenced input: PBMCs or T cells enriched from blood (not recorded which). The receptors derive from a woman between 50 and 59 years old who had recovered from COVID-19.

The V gene is TRBV5-1, the J gene TRBJ2-3; D not certain. The CDR3 runs 16 residues. The V and J ends lost 2 bases and 0 bases respectively, with 13 bases between them. The germline V gene encodes CDR1 SGHRS and CDR2 YFSETQ. This CDR3 reads CASSFGLAPSTDTQYF. The CDR3 nucleotides are TGCGCCAGCAGCTTTGGATTAGCACCTAGCACAGATACGCAGTATTTT.

This chain connects TRBV4-2 to TRBJ2-1, with D hard to call. Trimming stripped 3 bases from V and 5 bases from J, with 5 bases between. CDR1 is LGHNA, CDR2 YNFKEQ, per germline. There are 12 residues in the CDR3. This CDR3 is CASSQANNEQFF. CDR3 nucleotides: TGTGCCAGCAGCCAGGCCAACAATGAGCAGTTCTTC.

This chain joins TRBV18 and TRBJ1-1; D uncertain. The CDR3 has 15 amino acids. CDR1 KGHSH and CDR2 LQKENI come from the germline V gene. The germline V and J ends were trimmed by 0 bases and 6 bases, with 14 bases remaining between them. CDR3 sequence: CASSPPEGLYPEAFF. CDR3 nucleotides: TGTGCCAGCTCACCACCGGAGGGATTGTACCCTGAAGCTTTCTTT.

In this sample, this clone turned up once. The chain couples TRBV5-1 to TRBJ1-2; 9 positions match TRBD1. This CDR3 comprises 13 residues. Trimming cost V 5 bases and J 4 bases; bases outside gene matches: 3. Germline CDR1 is SGHRS and CDR2 is YFSETQ. CDR3 DNA: TGCGCCAGCAGGGACAGGGGTCCCTATGGCTACACCTTC. Protein: CASRDRGPYGYTF.

The V call is TRBV4-3, the J call TRBJ2-3; D is possibly TRBD2 (12 bases). This CDR3 is built from 21 residues. CDR1 and CDR2 (germline): LGHNA, YSLEER. V lost 3 bases, J lost 4 bases, and 32 bases lay in between. The CDR3 DNA is TGCGCCAGCAGCCATCCAACCGGGACAGGGGGACTAGCGGGCGGCCCAGATACGCAGTATTTT. As protein: CASSHPTGTGGLAGGPDTQYF.

This clone was observed a few times. The J gene is TRBJ1-4, the V gene TRBV7-8; D is undetermined. The CDR3 is 13 residues long. V was cut by 5 bases and J by 7 bases, with 11 bases left in between. From germline, CDR1 is SGHVS and CDR2 FQNEAQ. The CDR3 loop reads CASSPRSTEKLFF. As DNA, the CDR3 is TGTGCCAGCAGCCCCCGGAGCACTGAAAAACTGTTTTTT.

V usage is TRBV28 and J usage is TRBJ2-7; maybe TRBD1 (6 bases). This CDR3 is 13 amino acids long. Germline V gene lookup returns CDR1 MDHEN and CDR2 SYDVKM. V was trimmed by 4 bases and J by 1 base, leaving 8 bases between them. The CDR3 DNA sequence: TGTGCCAGCAGTTCGACAGGTTCCTACGAGCAGTACTTC. This encodes CASSSTGSYEQYF.

The chain has TRBV20-1 and TRBJ2-1, with D possibly matching TRBD2 (6 bases). The CDR3 sequence is 16 residues long. Germline lookup yields CDR1 DFQATT and CDR2 SNEGSKA (reference sequence). V shed 3 bases and J shed 0 bases, with 15 bases lying between them. CDR3: CSASFKGRSSYNEQFF. CDR3 DNA sequence: TGCAGTGCTAGTTTTAAGGGGAGGAGCTCCTACAATGAGCAGTTCTTC.

The chain recombines TRBV5-6 with TRBJ2-1, with a tentative D call TRBD1 (6 bases). V was trimmed by 2 bases and J by 3 bases, leaving 12 bases between them. CDR1 and CDR2 from the germline V gene are SGHDT and YYEEEE. The CDR3 consists of 15 residues. This chain's CDR3 is CASSLYRADYNEQFF. The CDR3 DNA reads TGTGCCAGCAGCTTATACAGGGCCGACTACAATGAGCAGTTCTTC. The full variable domain, its missing parts supplied by reference TRBV5-6 and TRBJ2-1, is DAGVTQSPTHLIKTRGQQVTLRCSPKSGHDTVSWYQQALGQGPQFIFQYYEEEERQRGNFPDRFSGHQFPNYSSELNVNALLLGDSALYLCASSLYRADYNEQFFGPGTRLTVL.

The chain carries TRBV7-2 and TRBJ1-1, with D uncertain. Germline loops: CDR1 SGHTA, CDR2 FQGNSA. V lost 3 bases and J lost 4, with 15 bases in between. The CDR3 spans 15 residues. The CDR3 coding sequence is TGTGCCAGCAGCTTGTGGGCTGGTGGCGTCACTGAAGCTTTCTTT. Protein: CASSLWAGGVTEAFF.

V usage is TRBV28 and J usage is TRBJ2-7; TRBD1 is a possible D gene (5 bases). CDR3 length: 15 residues. Germline CDR1 and CDR2: MDHEN and SYDVKM. V was pared by 6 bases and J by 3 bases, with 18 bases between. DNA of the CDR3: TGTGCCAGCAGCCTAGGACACCCAAGACTCTACGAGCAGTACTTC. It yields the protein CASSLGHPRLYEQYF.

The chain recombines TRBV28 with TRBJ2-6; 7 bases fit TRBD2. The CDR3 has 15 residues. Germline V lookup: CDR1 MDHEN, CDR2 SYDVKM. V dropped 2 bases and J dropped 2; count of bases not matched to a gene: 0. CDR3 in DNA: TGTGCCAGCAGTTTACGGGGGGCTGGGGCCAACGTCCTGACTTTC. Translation gives CASSLRGAGANVLTF.

This clone was seen a single time. V is TRBV9 and J is TRBJ2-2; D not resolved. Trimming removed 4 bases at V and 0 bases at J, with 13 bases between. CDR1 is SGDLS and CDR2 is YYNGEE in the germline V gene. The CDR3 has 16 amino acids. The CDR3 DNA follows: TGTGCCAGCAGCCATGACTTGCGACCGAACACCGGGGAGCTGTTTTTT. This codes for CASSHDLRPNTGELFF. Complete variable domain (other parts from reference TRBV9 and TRBJ2-2): DSGVTQTPKHLITATGQRVTLRCSPRSGDLSVYWYQQSLDQGLQFLIQYYNGEERAKGNILERFSAQQFPDLHSELNLSSLELGDSALYFCASSHDLRPNTGELFFGEGSRLTVL.

V gene TRBV15 combines with J gene TRBJ2-3; TRBD1 matches 8 bases. CDR1 is LNHNV, CDR2 YYDKDF, per germline (reference sequence). V lost 2 bases to trimming and J lost 3 bases; unmatched junction nucleotides: 1. CDR3 length equals 14 residues. For the CDR3, the DNA is TGTGCCACCAGCAGACAGGGGGCAACAGATACGCAGTATTTT. This translates into CATSRQGATDTQYF.

The chain combines TRBV4-1 with TRBJ2-4, with D uncertain. The CDR3 runs to 16 residues. Per the germline V gene, CDR1 is MGHRA and CDR2 is YSYEKL. The V and J ends lost 0 bases and 1 base respectively, with 10 bases between them. CDR3 amino acids: CASSQDVLRAKNIQYF. CDR3 sequence (DNA): TGCGCCAGCAGCCAAGATGTTCTACGGGCCAAAAACATTCAGTACTTC.

The chain combines TRBV12-3 or TRBV12-4 with TRBJ1-1; D call uncertain. V lost 3 bases, J lost 5 bases, and 7 bases lay in between. This CDR3 region has 12 residues. This CDR3 reads CASSFGETEAFF. The CDR3 region has the DNA TGTGCCAGCAGTTTTGGGGAGACTGAAGCTTTCTTT.

The rearrangement links TRBV7-2 to TRBJ1-1; unclear D gene. The CDR3 length is 15 residues. Trimming removed 6 bases at V and 5 bases at J, with 19 bases between. CDR1 and CDR2 (germline): SGHTA, FQGNSA. The CDR3 loop reads CASRPHRARGTEAFF. Here the CDR3 DNA reads TGTGCCAGCAGACCCCACCGGGCGAGAGGGACTGAAGCTTTCTTT.

This clone has more than one count but fewer than ten. The V and J genes are TRBV7-9 and TRBJ2-4; D call uncertain. Germline V CDR1 and CDR2: SEHNR, FQNEAQ (reference sequence). The CDR3 consists of 15 residues. The V gene lost 2 bases and the J gene lost 1 base, with 9 bases spanning the gap. As DNA, the CDR3 is TGTGCCAGCAGCTTACTCGCAGGTGCCAAAAACATTCAGTACTTC. Translating it yields CASSLLAGAKNIQYF. The variable domain in full, with the rest retrieved from reference TRBV7-9 and TRBJ2-4, is DTGVSQNPRHKITKRGQNVTFRCDPISEHNRLYWYRQTLGQGPEFLTYFQNEAQLEKSRLLSDRFSAERPKGSFSTLEIQRTEQGDSAMYLCASSLLAGAKNIQYFGAGTRLSVL.

The gene calls are TRBV27 and TRBJ2-5, with TRBD2 matching 7 bases. The CDR3 sequence is 19 residues long. V gave up 4 bases and J gave up 4 bases; unmatched junction bases: 21. Germline CDR1 MNHEY, CDR2 SMNVEV (reference sequence). Here the CDR3 DNA reads TGTGCCAGCAGTTCACTCTACTCCGGAGGGAGGGCCCTCGGAGAGACCCAGTACTTC. Translating gives CASSSLYSGGRALGETQYF.

The sample holds a few counts of this clone. The chain couples TRBV7-2 to TRBJ2-1, with 12 bases matching TRBD1. This CDR3 region has 16 residues. V shed 4 bases, J shed 9 bases, and the junction held 10 bases outside the gene matches. Germline V gives CDR1 SGHTA, CDR2 FQGNSA. The DNA of the CDR3 is TGTGCCAGCAGCTCTGACCCGGGACAGGGGGCCAGTGAGCAGTTCTTC. It yields the protein CASSSDPGQGASEQFF.

This clone was detected only a few times. The chain links TRBV27 to TRBJ2-7; perhaps TRBD1 as D (6 bases). The germline V gene has CDR1 MNHEY and CDR2 SMNVEV (reference sequence). This CDR3 is built from 14 residues. Trimming took off 6 bases at V and 1 base at J, with 13 bases between the two ends. The CDR3 coding sequence is TGTGCCAGCAGCCCCTCGGACAGTTCCTACGAGCAGTACTTC. It codes for CASSPSDSSYEQYF.

The DNA for the CDR3 is TGCAGCGTGAAAGGGACTAGCTGGTACAATGAGCAGTTCTTC. Translation: CSVKGTSWYNEQFF. The chain links TRBV29-1 to TRBJ2-1; TRBD2 matches 9 bases. This CDR3 has 14 residues. The J segment lost 4 bases and the V segment lost 6 bases, leaving 7 bases of the junction unmatched. Germline lookup yields CDR1 SQVTM and CDR2 ANQGSEA.

This clone was detected only once. The chain couples TRBV24-1 to TRBJ2-7; 9 bases fit TRBD1. The CDR3 spans 16 residues. Germline assignment: CDR1 KGHDR and CDR2 SFDVKD. V was pared by 1 base and J by 2 bases, with 5 bases of the junction left unmatched. CDR3: CATSDFPRTGAYEQYF. DNA for the CDR3: TGTGCCACCAGTGATTTCCCCCGGACAGGGGCCTACGAGCAGTACTTC.

This rearrangement joins TRBV7-9 to TRBJ1-6; TRBD1 matches at 10 bases. Germline trimming cut 4 bases from V and 10 bases from J; bases unmatched to any gene: 7. This CDR3 spans 15 amino acids. The germline CDR1 and CDR2 sequences are SEHNR and FQNEAQ (reference sequence). The CDR3 reads CASSSTGQGTSPLHF. Here the CDR3 DNA reads TGTGCCAGCAGCTCTACGGGACAGGGGACCTCACCCCTCCACTTT. Together with reference TRBV7-9 and TRBJ1-6, the CDR3 gives the full variable domain: DTGVSQNPRHKITKRGQNVTFRCDPISEHNRLYWYRQTLGQGPEFLTYFQNEAQLEKSRLLSDRFSAERPKGSFSTLEIQRTEQGDSAMYLCASSSTGQGTSPLHFGNGTRLTVT.

J is TRBJ1-2 and V is TRBV5-4, with D perhaps matching TRBD1 (5 bases). The germline V gene has CDR1 SGHNT and CDR2 YYREEE (reference sequence). The CDR3 runs to 16 residues. The ends were cut back, 4 bases at V and 4 bases at J, with 20 bases in the middle. The CDR3 spells CASSRGEPTGGYGYTF. CDR3 DNA sequence: TGTGCCAGCAGCCGCGGCGAACCAACGGGGGGCTATGGCTACACCTTC.

The V and J genes are TRBV2 and TRBJ2-2; perhaps TRBD2 as D (5 bases). The CDR3 is 15 amino acids. Germline loops: CDR1 SNHLY, CDR2 FYNNEI. Trimming removed 4 bases from V and 1 base from J, with 10 bases in between. The CDR3 DNA reads TGTGCCAGCAGTGCGGGTCGGGGGAACACCGGGGAGCTGTTTTTT. Translating gives CASSAGRGNTGELFF.

V gene TRBV5-8 combines with J gene TRBJ1-2; D not certain. The CDR3 is made up of 12 amino acids. V lost 4 bases and J 5 bases, leaving 9 bases between the germline ends. Germline V gives CDR1 SGHTS, CDR2 YDEGEE. The CDR3, as DNA: TGTGCCAGCAGCGGACTGTTATATGGCTACACCTTC. Translating it yields CASSGLLYGYTF.

This clone was recorded at least ten times. The CDR3 DNA is TGTGCCAGCAGCCAAAGCGGGACTAGCGGGAGGGCCGGAGAGACCCAGTACTTC. Encoded protein: CASSQSGTSGRAGETQYF. This chain uses TRBV5-4 with TRBJ2-5; 16 bases match TRBD2. In germline, CDR1 is SGHNT, CDR2 YYREEE (reference sequence). This CDR3 has 18 amino acids. Trimming removed 4 bases from V and 4 bases from J; junction bases left unmatched: 10.

The chain employs TRBV18 and TRBJ1-3; the D is unclear. Trimming left V 3 bases short and J 1 base short, with 13 bases between. CDR1 is KGHSH, CDR2 LQKENI, per germline. This CDR3 is 16 amino acids long. For the CDR3, the DNA is TGTGCCAGCTCACCTAATGGGCAGCCGTCTGGAAACACCATATATTTT. Its protein product is CASSPNGQPSGNTIYF. Drawing the rest from reference TRBV18 and TRBJ1-3, the complete variable domain is NAGVMQNPRHLVRRRGQEARLRCSPMKGHSHVYWYRQLPEEGLKFMVYLQKENIIDESGMPKERFSAEFPKEGPSILRIQQVVRGDSAAYFCASSPNGQPSGNTIYFGEGSWLTVV.